This section outlines one T cell receptor (beta chain) sequence together with its context. The protocol was immunoSEQ multiplex PCR, while the TCRdb copy is restricted to in-frame clones and leaves out a portion. This table has roughly 430,000 clones, around 90% appearing once. This sample is part of a study of blood T cell repertoires in COVID-19. Study as a whole: Donors in the United States, Italy and Spain gave samples during acute or convalescent COVID-19.

J was trimmed by 8 bases and V by 2 bases; bases with no gene match: 13. CDR1 and CDR2 from the germline V gene are SGHNT and YYREEE (reference sequence). The CDR3 is 16 amino acids. Sequencing input: PBMCs or T cells enriched from blood (not recorded which). This receptor was taken from a woman aged 40-49 years with acute COVID-19. The chain carries TRBV5-4 and TRBJ2-1; 7 bases are a match to TRBD2. CDR3 in amino acids: CASSFSGTTLLDEQFF. The CDR3 nucleotides are TGTGCCAGCAGCTTCTCCGGGACTACCCTTTTGGATGAGCAGTTCTTC.